This is a list of T cell receptor beta chains from one sample in a study of blood T cell repertoires in COVID-19. Generated by immunoSEQ multiplex PCR, the TCRdb table keeps only in-frame clones and is missing some. The table lists some 260,000 clones, 82% of them singletons. The sequencing sample was made of peripheral blood. The origin of the receptors is a woman between 18 and 30 years old with acute or convalescent COVID-19. The CDR3 runs from the conserved cysteine through the conserved F or W. A D gene is named only where the DNA matches it firmly. Size is omitted from some rows. Given values are once, few, many or a class for expanded clones.

TRBV3-1/TRBV3-2,NA,NA,TRBJ2-7,CASSHPLRGAYEQYF,TGTGCCAGCAGCCACCCGCTCCGCGGCGCCTACGAGCAGTACTTC
TRBV5-4,few,NA,TRBJ1-2,CASREHREGGYTF,TGTGCCAGCAGGGAACACAGGGAAGGTGGCTACACCTTC
TRBV7-8,NA,NA,TRBJ2-1,CASSLRALGGGPSYNEQFF,TGTGCCAGCAGCTTAAGGGCTTTGGGGGGAGGACCTAGCTACAATGAGCAGTTCTTC
TRBV3-1/TRBV3-2,few,TRBD1,TRBJ1-2,CASSQEGTASNYGYTF,TGTGCCAGCAGCCAAGAGGGGACAGCATCTAACTATGGCTACACCTTC
TRBV21-1,NA,NA,TRBJ2-3,CASSITGGSGTDTQYF,TGTGCCAGCAGCATAACAGGAGGGAGCGGCACAGATACGCAGTATTTT
TRBV18,NA,NA,TRBJ1-6,CASSPPSGSNSPLHF,TGTGCCAGCTCACCACCGTCGGGTTCCAATTCACCCCTCCACTTT
TRBV4-3,NA,NA,TRBJ2-3,CASTSLEGTQYF,TGCGCCAGCACCTCTTTAGAGGGTACGCAGTATTTT
TRBV7-8,NA,NA,TRBJ2-3,CASSRAPSDTQYF,TGTGCCAGCAGCCGGGCTCCCTCAGATACGCAGTATTTT
TRBV30,NA,NA,TRBJ2-7,CAWNQVAPYEQYF,TGTGCCTGGAACCAGGTTGCCCCCTACGAGCAGTACTTC
TRBV19,NA,NA,TRBJ2-7,CASSKDRLSYEQYF,TGTGCCAGTAGTAAGGACAGACTCTCCTACGAGCAGTACTTC
TRBV5-1,NA,NA,TRBJ2-3,CATGNGALGGTQYF,TGCGCCACCGGAAACGGCGCATTGGGAGGTACGCAGTATTTT
TRBV30,NA,NA,TRBJ2-1,CAWSGQGLSNEQFF,TGTGCCTGGAGTGGGCAGGGGCTCTCCAATGAGCAGTTCTTC
TRBV5-1,NA,NA,TRBJ2-5,CASSLVSLETQYF,TGCGCCAGCAGCTTGGTTTCATTAGAGACCCAGTACTTC